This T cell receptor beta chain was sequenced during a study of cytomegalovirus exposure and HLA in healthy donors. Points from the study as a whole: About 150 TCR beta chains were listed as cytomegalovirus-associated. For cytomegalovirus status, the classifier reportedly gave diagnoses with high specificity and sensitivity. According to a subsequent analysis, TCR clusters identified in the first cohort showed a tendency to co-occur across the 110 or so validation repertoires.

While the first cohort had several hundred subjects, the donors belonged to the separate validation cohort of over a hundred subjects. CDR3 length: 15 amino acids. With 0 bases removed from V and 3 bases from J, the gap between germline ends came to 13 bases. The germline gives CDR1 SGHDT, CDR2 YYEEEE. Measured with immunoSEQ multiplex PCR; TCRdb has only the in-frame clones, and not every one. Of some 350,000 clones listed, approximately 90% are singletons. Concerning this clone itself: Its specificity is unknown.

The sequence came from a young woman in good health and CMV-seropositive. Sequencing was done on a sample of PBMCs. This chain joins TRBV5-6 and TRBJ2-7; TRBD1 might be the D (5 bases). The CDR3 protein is CASSLGSGYLYEQYF. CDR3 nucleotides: TGTGCCAGCAGCTTGGGGTCAGGGTATCTCTACGAGCAGTACTTC.